The clone carrying this T cell receptor (beta chain) turned up a few times. MiXCR, applied by TCRdb to the RT-PCR reads, yields one record per CDR3 protein. The sample shows almost 700,000 distinct CDR3 sequences, more than 13% of them seen only once. The CDR3 sequence is 15 residues long. Germline-derived CDR1 and CDR2 are ENHRY and SYGVKD. The V and J ends lost 6 bases and 2 bases, in that order; junction bases with no gene match: 5. This TCR was sampled from a female donor in good health, serving as a healthy control. Sequencing input: memory CD4+ T cells from blood. The chain links TRBV10-3 to TRBJ2-3; 10 nucleotides align to TRBD2. This chain's CDR3 is CAIRKREGSTDTQYF. The CDR3 coding sequence is TGTGCCATCAGAAAGCGGGAGGGTTCCACAGATACGCAGTATTTT.